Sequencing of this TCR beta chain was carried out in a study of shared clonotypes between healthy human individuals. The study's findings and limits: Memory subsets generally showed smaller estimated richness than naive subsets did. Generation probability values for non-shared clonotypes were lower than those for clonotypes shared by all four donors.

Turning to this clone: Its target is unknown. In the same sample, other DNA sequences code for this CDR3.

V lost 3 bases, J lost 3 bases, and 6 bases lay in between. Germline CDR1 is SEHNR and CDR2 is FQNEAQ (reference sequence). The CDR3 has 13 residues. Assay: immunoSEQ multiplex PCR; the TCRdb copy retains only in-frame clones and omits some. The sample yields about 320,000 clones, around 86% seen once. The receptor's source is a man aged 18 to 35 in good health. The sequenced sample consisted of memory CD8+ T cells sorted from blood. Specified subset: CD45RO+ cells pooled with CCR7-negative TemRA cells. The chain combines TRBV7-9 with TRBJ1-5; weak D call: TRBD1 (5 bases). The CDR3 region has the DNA TGTGCCAGCAGCTTGACAGACAATCAGCCCCAGCATTTT. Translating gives CASSLTDNQPQHF.